These T cell receptor beta chains were read from a single sample in a study of T cells in Graves' hyperthyroidism and ophthalmopathy. TCRdb called the multiplex PCR reads again in MiXCR, with one record for every CDR3 protein. The sample holds 380,000 or so distinct CDR3 sequences; about 15% are singletons and the top ten take approximately 25%. The sample taken for sequencing was blood. The receptors originated from a woman younger than 45 with Graves' hyperthyroidism. The CDR3 runs from the conserved cysteine through the conserved F or W. A D gene is named only where the DNA matches it firmly. Rows give clone size only sometimes, using once, few, many, or a class for an expanded clone.

clone size,CDR3 length,J gene,D gene,V gene,CDR3 DNA,CDR3 protein
many,14,TRBJ2-3,NA,TRBV10-3,TGTGCCATCAAGGGGGAGCGGGATTTAGATACGCAGTATTTT,CAIKGERDLDTQYF
many,14,TRBJ2-1,TRBD1,TRBV12-3/TRBV12-4,TGTGCCATCACCGGGACAGGGGTAGTCAATGAGCAGTTCTTC,CAITGTGVVNEQFF
few,15,TRBJ2-7,NA,TRBV28,TGTGCCAGCACCCCGCAGCCCCTAGCGAATAGGGTGCAGTACTTC,CASTPQPLANRVQYF
few,11,TRBJ1-1,NA,TRBV29-1,TGCAGCGCTAAGGGGGGTACTGAAGCTTTCTTT,CSAKGGTEAFF
many,16,TRBJ2-3,TRBD2,TRBV28,TGTGCCAGCACCCTCGGGACTAGCGGGAAGGCAGATACGCAGTATTTT,CASTLGTSGKADTQYF
NA,17,TRBJ2-1,NA,TRBV15,TGTGCCACCAGCAGATCTGGGGAGCGTCGCTCCTACAATGAGCAGTTCTTC,CATSRSGERRSYNEQFF
few,14,TRBJ1-3,NA,TRBV2,TGTGCCACCCGCGAGGGGGGCTCTGGAAACACCATATATTTT,CATREGGSGNTIYF
many,20,TRBJ2-6,NA,TRBV7-3,TGTGCCAGCAGCTCCTATGCAGGGGGGAAGTTTTCGTCTGGGGCCAACGTCCTGACTTTC,CASSSYAGGKFSSGANVLTF
many,13,TRBJ2-5,NA,TRBV6-1,TGTGCCAGCCGAAGGACTGGTGAAGAGACCCAGTACTTC,CASRRTGEETQYF
many,14,TRBJ2-2,TRBD1,TRBV20-1,TGCAGTGCTAGGTTGACAGGGTACACCGGGGAGCTGTTTTTT,CSARLTGYTGELFF
NA,13,TRBJ2-3,NA,TRBV2,TGTGCCAGCAGTGCTGGTTACACAGATACGCAGTATTTT,CASSAGYTDTQYF
NA,19,TRBJ2-1,TRBD2,TRBV11-2,TGTGCCAGCAGCTTTTTAGCGGGGGGGACTCTTAGCTCCTACAATGAGCAGTTCTTC,CASSFLAGGTLSSYNEQFF
few,16,TRBJ1-4,NA,TRBV7-9,TGTGCCAGCAGCTTAGCGGCGCATGTAGCTAATGAAAAACTGTTTTTT,CASSLAAHVANEKLFF
many,16,TRBJ1-5,NA,TRBV27,TGTGCCAGCAGTTTAACAACAGAATATAGCAATCAGCCCCAGCATTTT,CASSLTTEYSNQPQHF
many,13,TRBJ1-5,TRBD1,TRBV24-1,TGTGCCACCAGTTACAGGGGACCGAAGCCCCAGCATTTT,CATSYRGPKPQHF
NA,13,TRBJ2-7,NA,TRBV6-1,TGTGCCAGCAGTGAAGCTAGCGCCTACGAGCAGTACTTC,CASSEASAYEQYF
NA,14,TRBJ1-5,NA,TRBV9,TGTGCCAGCAGCGGGGGGACCTTCAATCAGCCCCAGCATTTT,CASSGGTFNQPQHF
few,12,TRBJ2-7,NA,TRBV25-1,TGTGCCAGCAGTGCTGGGTTTGGCGAGCAGTACTTC,CASSAGFGEQYF
NA,13,TRBJ1-6,NA,TRBV7-7,TGTGCTAGCAGCCAGAGGTTCAATTCACCCCTCCACTTT,CASSQRFNSPLHF
many,14,TRBJ2-7,NA,TRBV5-6,TGTGCCAGCAGCTCTACCTACGAGATGAACGAGCAGTACTTC,CASSSTYEMNEQYF
few,15,TRBJ1-5,NA,TRBV30,TGTGCCTGGAGTGTACGTGGCAGTCTCGGCCAGCCCCAGCATTTT,CAWSVRGSLGQPQHF
NA,11,TRBJ1-1,NA,TRBV19,TGTGCCAGTGAGGAGAACACTGAAGCTTTCTTT,CASEENTEAFF
few,20,TRBJ2-3,TRBD2,TRBV19,TGTGCCCGGTCCATCGTGGGGAGTCGGGGGGACTGCCGTAGCACAGATACGCAGTATTTT,CARSIVGSRGDCRSTDTQYF
many,13,TRBJ2-5,NA,TRBV12-3/TRBV12-4,TGTGCCAGCAGTTCTGAAATTCAAGAGACCCAGTACTTC,CASSSEIQETQYF
few,17,TRBJ2-7,TRBD1,TRBV28,TGTGCCAGCATCCCCCAAACCGGGACAGGGGGCTCCTACGAGCAGTACTTC,CASIPQTGTGGSYEQYF
NA,14,TRBJ1-6,NA,TRBV6-1,TGTGCCAGCCGGAACCCGGGACCTCATACACCCCTCCACTTT,CASRNPGPHTPLHF
many,15,TRBJ2-5,TRBD2,TRBV7-8,TGTGCCAGCAGCTTAATGGCTAGCGGGAGGGAGACCCAGTACTTC,CASSLMASGRETQYF
few,16,TRBJ1-2,TRBD1,TRBV9,TGTGCCAGCAGCGTAGAAGGGACAGGGGACTCCTATGGCTACACCTTC,CASSVEGTGDSYGYTF
many,15,TRBJ2-7,TRBD2,TRBV6-1,TGTGCCAGCAGTGGGACTGTAGCGGGAGTGGTCGAGCAGTACTTC,CASSGTVAGVVEQYF
many,12,TRBJ1-3,NA,TRBV7-2,TGTGCCAGCAGCTTCGACAGGAGCACCATATATTTT,CASSFDRSTIYF
many,17,TRBJ2-2,TRBD1,TRBV27,TGTGCCAGCAGTTTACTCGGGACAGGGGTTAACACCGGGGAGCTGTTTTTT,CASSLLGTGVNTGELFF
NA,17,TRBJ2-1,TRBD1,TRBV18,TGTGCCAGCTCACCCCGAACCGGGGACAGGGGTGGCAATGAGCAGTTCTTC,CASSPRTGDRGGNEQFF
many,17,TRBJ2-6,NA,TRBV12-3/TRBV12-4,TGTGCCAGCCGTGGGGCAGGGGGGACCTCTGGGGCCAACGTCCTGACTTTC,CASRGAGGTSGANVLTF
NA,13,TRBJ1-4,TRBD1,TRBV6-1,TGTGCCAGCAGTAAGACAGGGGATGAAAAACTGTTTTTT,CASSKTGDEKLFF
many,16,TRBJ2-5,NA,TRBV19,TGTGCCAGTAGTATAGTGGCAGGGGTGACGAAAGAGACCCAGTACTTC,CASSIVAGVTKETQYF
many,14,TRBJ2-3,NA,TRBV7-9,TGTGCCAGCAGCCTGCACATGGCGGCGGAGACGCAGTATTTT,CASSLHMAAETQYF
many,12,TRBJ1-1,NA,TRBV28,TGTGCCAGCAGCCCAGCACCAACTGAAGCTTTCTTT,CASSPAPTEAFF
many,12,TRBJ2-1,NA,TRBV6-2/TRBV6-3,TGTGCCAGCAGACAACTAGTTAACGAGCAGTTCTTC,CASRQLVNEQFF
many,12,TRBJ2-4,TRBD2,TRBV20-1,TGCAGCTACCAGCGGGAGGATAACATTCAGTACTTC,CSYQREDNIQYF
NA,15,TRBJ2-2,NA,TRBV3-1,TGTGCCAGCAGCCGACAGAGAGCGAACACCGGGGAGCTGTTTTTT,CASSRQRANTGELFF
NA,14,TRBJ2-7,NA,TRBV29-1,TGCAGCGTTCACGCCAGCGGAAGCTCCTACGAGCAGTACTTC,CSVHASGSSYEQYF
NA,13,TRBJ2-3,NA,TRBV6-1,TGTGCCAGCAGCTGGATTAGCACAGATACGCAGTATTTT,CASSWISTDTQYF
many,16,TRBJ2-2,TRBD2,TRBV12-3/TRBV12-4,TGTGCCAGCAGTCCCGGACTAGCGGGAGCCCCCGGGGAGCTGTTTTTT,CASSPGLAGAPGELFF
once,15,TRBJ2-2,TRBD2,TRBV30,TGTGCCTGGAGGGGACTAGCGGGGAACACCGGGGAGCTGTTTTTT,CAWRGLAGNTGELFF
NA,19,TRBJ2-6,TRBD1,TRBV29-1,TGCAGCGTACTTTCCCCCGGGACAGGGGACCGCTCTGGGGCCAACGTCCTGACTTTC,CSVLSPGTGDRSGANVLTF
many,16,TRBJ2-3,TRBD2,TRBV28,TGTGCCAGTCACTCAAAACTAGCGGTCTCAGGGGATACGCAGTATTTT,CASHSKLAVSGDTQYF
many,15,TRBJ2-5,TRBD2,TRBV6-1,TGTGCCAGCAGCCCGACTAGCGGGAAAGAGGAGACCCAGTACTTC,CASSPTSGKEETQYF